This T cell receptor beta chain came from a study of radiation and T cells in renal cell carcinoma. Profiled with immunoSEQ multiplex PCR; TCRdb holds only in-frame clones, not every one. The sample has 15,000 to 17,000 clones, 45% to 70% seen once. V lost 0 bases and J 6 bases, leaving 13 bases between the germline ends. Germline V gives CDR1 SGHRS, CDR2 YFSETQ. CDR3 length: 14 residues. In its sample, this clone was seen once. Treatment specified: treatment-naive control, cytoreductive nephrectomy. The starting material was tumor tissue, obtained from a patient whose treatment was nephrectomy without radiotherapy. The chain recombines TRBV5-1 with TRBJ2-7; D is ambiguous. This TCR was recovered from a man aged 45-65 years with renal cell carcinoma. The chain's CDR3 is CASSLASLAGEQYF. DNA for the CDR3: TGCGCCAGCAGCTTGGCCTCTTTAGCAGGCGAGCAGTACTTC.